A few counts support the clone carrying this T cell receptor beta chain. Its antigen is still unknown. The sample originates from a study of cytomegalovirus exposure and HLA in healthy donors. The study ran its PCR with 60 Vbeta and 13 Jbeta primers. The protocol was immunoSEQ multiplex PCR, while the TCRdb copy is restricted to in-frame clones and leaves out a portion. The profile shows roughly 160,000 clones, around 73% of them singletons. Findings and caveats of the study: Previous analysis showed most TCR beta V segments were productive about 87% or about 30% of the time. In a later analysis, common viral pathogens appeared linked to several of the most significant clusters.

The sequencing sample was made of PBMCs. This TCR came from a woman aged 18-29 years in good health and CMV-seropositive.

As DNA, the CDR3 is TGTGCCACGAGGCGGACAGGGGTATATGGAAACACCATATATTTT. This codes for CATRRTGVYGNTIYF. V and J are TRBV15 and TRBJ1-3, with 9 positions matching TRBD1. Germline values: CDR1 LNHNV, CDR2 YYDKDF (reference sequence). V was pared by 9 bases and J by 3 bases, with 9 bases of the junction left unmatched. The CDR3 contains 15 residues. The whole variable domain, remainder taken from reference TRBV15 and TRBJ1-3, is DAMVIQNPRYQVTQFGKPVTLSCSQTLNHNVMYWYQQKSSQAPKLLFHYYDKDFNNEADTPDNFQSRRPNTSFCFLDIRSPGLGDTAMYLCATRRTGVYGNTIYFGEGSWLTVV.